These T cell receptor beta chains were read from a single sample in a study of cytomegalovirus exposure and HLA in healthy donors. Clones were read by immunoSEQ multiplex PCR, and TCRdb kept only the in-frame ones, dropping some. The table records about 140,000 clones, roughly 80% of them present only once. The sample was PBMCs. The receptors derive from a male donor in good health and CMV-seronegative. Each CDR3 is given with its conserved first and last residue. A D gene is named only where the DNA matches it firmly. Not all rows give a size; the values are once, few, many and, for expanded clones, a class.

TRBV5-1,few,TRBJ2-1,TRBD2,TGCGCCAGCAGCTCCGGGGCGGGAGGGCCTGGGGAGCAGTTCTTC,CASSSGAGGPGEQFF
TRBV7-2,-,TRBJ1-3,-,TGTGCCAGCAGCTTGAGTGGACTGGGAAACACCATATATTTT,CASSLSGLGNTIYF
TRBV2,-,TRBJ2-3,TRBD2,TGTGCCAGCAGTGGGACTAGCGGGGGGGGCACAGATACGCAGTATTTT,CASSGTSGGGTDTQYF
TRBV6-1,-,TRBJ2-3,TRBD2,TGTGCCAGCAGTAAAGGACTAGCGGGGGGGCATGAAGATACGCAGTATTTT,CASSKGLAGGHEDTQYF
TRBV14,-,TRBJ2-5,TRBD1,TGTGCCAGCAGCCAAGAGGAAAGAGACGGGGGGACAGGGACCTCGAGCTTGGGCCCAGAGACCCAGTACTTC,CASSQEERDGGTGTSSLGPETQYF
TRBV28,-,TRBJ1-4,TRBD1,TGTGCCAGCAGTTTCACAGGGGCGATTTATGAAAAACTGTTTTTT,CASSFTGAIYEKLFF
TRBV19,-,TRBJ2-2,TRBD2,TGTGCCAGTACCTGGGGGGGCACCGGGGAGCTGTTTTTT,CASTWGGTGELFF
TRBV5-6,-,TRBJ1-6,-,TGTGCCAGCAGCCCCCGGGACAAGGGATTCTCCTATAATTCACCCCTCCACTTT,CASSPRDKGFSYNSPLHF
TRBV7-2,-,TRBJ1-1,-,TGTGCCAGCAGCTTCCGGGTGAACACTGAAGCTTTCTTT,CASSFRVNTEAFF
TRBV5-1,once,TRBJ1-1,-,TGCGCCAGCAGCTCGACACCGAACACTGAAGCTTTCTTT,CASSSTPNTEAFF
TRBV27,-,TRBJ2-2,TRBD2,TGTGCCAGCACCTCCGCCCCCCACAGCGGGAGCACCGGGGAGCTGTTTTTT,CASTSAPHSGSTGELFF
TRBV2,-,TRBJ1-2,TRBD1,TGTGCCAGCGTATCGGACAGGGGTTACGGCTACACCTTC,CASVSDRGYGYTF
TRBV28,-,TRBJ1-5,-,TGTGCCAGCAGTTTAGGGGGCAGCTGGGGCAATCAGCCCCAGCATTTT,CASSLGGSWGNQPQHF
TRBV27,few,TRBJ1-2,TRBD1,TGTGCCAGCAGCTTGACAGGGGGCGCGGGCTACACCTTC,CASSLTGGAGYTF
TRBV28,-,TRBJ2-7,-,TGTGCCAGTATCCCCGGGGGCGGGAGAGCCTACGAGCAGTACTTC,CASIPGGGRAYEQYF
TRBV18,-,TRBJ1-2,TRBD1,TGTGCCAGCTCACTAGCGGGACAGTCTAACTATGGCTACACCTTC,CASSLAGQSNYGYTF
TRBV19,-,TRBJ1-5,TRBD1,TGTGCCAGTAGTATTGGACAGGGGGTTTGGAGCAATCAGCCCCAGCATTTT,CASSIGQGVWSNQPQHF
TRBV19,-,TRBJ2-3,TRBD2,TGTGCCAGTAGTATGATGTCTAGCGGCCCTCCTACGCAGTATTTT,CASSMMSSGPPTQYF
TRBV4-1,-,TRBJ1-2,TRBD1,TGCGCCAGCAGCCGAGGGGACAGCTTCAACTATGGCTACACCTTC,CASSRGDSFNYGYTF
TRBV27,-,TRBJ2-7,TRBD2,TGTGCCAGCAACTCTCTGACGGGGGGGTTCTACGAGCAGTACTTC,CASNSLTGGFYEQYF
TRBV28,-,TRBJ2-2,-,TGTGCCAGCAGTTCCGACACGCCCGGGGAGCTGTTTTTT,CASSSDTPGELFF
TRBV5-1,-,TRBJ1-1,TRBD1,TGCGCCAGCCGAGTGGTGGGACAGGCCGGCCCTGAAGCTTTCTTT,CASRVVGQAGPEAFF
TRBV11-2,once,TRBJ2-7,TRBD1,TGTGCCAGCAGCTTAGGGCAGGGGGCTCTCTCCTACGAGCAGTACTTC,CASSLGQGALSYEQYF
TRBV28,-,TRBJ1-2,-,TGTGCCAGCAGTTTCGGGGGAACCTATGGCTACACCTTC,CASSFGGTYGYTF
TRBV6-5,-,TRBJ1-5,-,TGTGCCAGCAGTTACGGGGGGGTTAGCAATCAGCCCCAGCATTTT,CASSYGGVSNQPQHF
TRBV4-3,-,TRBJ2-3,-,TGCGCCAGCAGCCAAGATGAGGCGGGGCGGGATACGCAGTATTTT,CASSQDEAGRDTQYF
TRBV28,-,TRBJ2-2,-,TGTGCCACCACCGGGACTCCTTACACCGGGGAGCTGTTTTTT,CATTGTPYTGELFF
TRBV27,once,TRBJ2-7,TRBD2,TGTGCCAGCAGTTTAGGGACTAGCGTATACGAGCAGTACTTC,CASSLGTSVYEQYF
TRBV5-4,once,TRBJ2-5,TRBD1,TGTGCCAGCAGCTTGGGACAGGGGCAGGGTTCTAGTCGGGAGACCCAGTACTTC,CASSLGQGQGSSRETQYF
TRBV10-1,-,TRBJ2-5,TRBD2,TGCGCCAGCAGTGAGTTCGGGGGGAAAGAGACCCAGTACTTC,CASSEFGGKETQYF
TRBV2,few,TRBJ2-7,-,TGTGCCAGCAGGGGAGGATTAGGATATTCCTACGAGCAGTACTTC,CASRGGLGYSYEQYF
TRBV29-1,few,TRBJ2-5,-,TGCAGCGTTGTGTCCGGGGTTGAGACCCAGTACTTC,CSVVSGVETQYF
TRBV9,-,TRBJ1-3,-,TGTGCCAGCGCCACAGGGAGAAGCTCTGGAAACACCATATATTTT,CASATGRSSGNTIYF
TRBV5-1,-,TRBJ2-7,TRBD1,TGCGCCAGCAGCCTCCCGAGGGTAGGGGGCGGCGAGCAGTACTTC,CASSLPRVGGGEQYF
TRBV2,few,TRBJ2-1,-,TGTGCCAGCAGTGAGCTGGCAACCTCCTACAATGAGCAGTTCTTC,CASSELATSYNEQFF
TRBV7-9,-,TRBJ2-3,TRBD2,TGTGCCAGCAGCTTAGCGGGGGAGAGCGGGAGGAAGGGGCAGTATTTT,CASSLAGESGRKGQYF
TRBV18,-,TRBJ1-4,TRBD1,TGTGCCAGCTCAAGGGACAGGGGGCGCGTCGAAAAACTGTTTTTT,CASSRDRGRVEKLFF
TRBV7-9,few,TRBJ1-3,-,TGTGCCAGCAGCTACCTAGGGGAACCTGGAAACACCATATATTTT,CASSYLGEPGNTIYF
TRBV9,-,TRBJ1-2,TRBD1,TGTGCCAGCAGCGCACAGGGGGGGTATGGCTACACCTTC,CASSAQGGYGYTF
TRBV28,few,TRBJ2-1,-,TGTGCCAGCACCGAATCCGGGGAAGGCTACAATGAGCAGTTCTTC,CASTESGEGYNEQFF
TRBV28,-,TRBJ2-6,-,TGTGCCAGCAGCCCAGGGTCTGGGGCCAACGTCCTGACTTTC,CASSPGSGANVLTF
TRBV5-6,-,TRBJ2-3,-,TGTGCCAGCAGCCCCTTTGGGGCGAGTCGGTCTGGCGGAACGCAGTATTTT,CASSPFGASRSGGTQYF
TRBV29-1,-,TRBJ2-5,TRBD2,TGCTACCTAAGGCCGCCAGGCGGGAGGTTCGAGACCCAGTACTTC,CYLRPPGGRFETQYF
TRBV7-3,-,TRBJ1-2,TRBD1,TGTGCCAGCAGCCCTAGCCCGACAGGGCAAGGCTACACCTTC,CASSPSPTGQGYTF
TRBV12-5,few,TRBJ1-1,-,TGTGCTAGTGGCGAGACACCGAACACTGAAGCTTTCTTT,CASGETPNTEAFF